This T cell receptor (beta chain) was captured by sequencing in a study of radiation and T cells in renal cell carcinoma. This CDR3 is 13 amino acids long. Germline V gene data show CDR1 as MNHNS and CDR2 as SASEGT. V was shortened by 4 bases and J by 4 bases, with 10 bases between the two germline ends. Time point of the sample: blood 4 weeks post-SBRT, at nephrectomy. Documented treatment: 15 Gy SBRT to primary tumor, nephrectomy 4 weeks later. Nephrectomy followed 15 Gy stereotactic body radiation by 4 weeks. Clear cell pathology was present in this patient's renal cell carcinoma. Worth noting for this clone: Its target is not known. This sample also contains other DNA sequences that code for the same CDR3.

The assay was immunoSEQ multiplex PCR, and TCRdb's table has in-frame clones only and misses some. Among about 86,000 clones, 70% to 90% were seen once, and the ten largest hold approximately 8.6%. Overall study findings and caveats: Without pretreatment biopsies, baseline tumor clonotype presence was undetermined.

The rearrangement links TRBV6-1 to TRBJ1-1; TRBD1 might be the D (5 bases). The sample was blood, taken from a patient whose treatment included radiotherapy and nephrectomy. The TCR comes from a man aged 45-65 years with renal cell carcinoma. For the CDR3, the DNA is TGTGCCAGCAGTGCCAGGGAGGGCACTGAAGCTTTCTTT. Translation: CASSAREGTEAFF.